The count of the clone carrying this TCR beta chain is one. Antigen specificity is unknown. Trimming took 0 bases from V and 0 from J, leaving 11 bases between them. Looked up from germline, CDR1 is SGHAT and CDR2 is FQNNGV. This CDR3 contains 16 residues. Amplification used 60 Vbeta primers and 13 Jbeta primers. Measured with immunoSEQ multiplex PCR; TCRdb has only the in-frame clones, and not every one. The repertoire holds 40,000 or so clones, 66% seen once, with roughly a sixth in the top ten. This entry comes from a study of cytomegalovirus exposure and HLA in healthy donors. General observations from the study: Reportedly, diagnosis of cytomegalovirus status by the classifier showed high specificity and sensitivity. Follow-up analysis seemed to connect common viral pathogens with several of the most significant clusters identified.

The origin of this receptor is a man aged 45-65 years in good health and CMV-seropositive. The sample was PBMCs. The rearrangement joins TRBV11-2 to TRBJ1-1; D uncertain. In nucleotides, the CDR3 is TGTGCCAGCAGCTTAGACGCCGAGGGCCTGAACACTGAAGCTTTCTTT. It specifies CASSLDAEGLNTEAFF.